The source of this T cell receptor beta chain is a study of graft-versus-host responses after intestinal transplantation. Study details: Recipients got multivisceral, liver-intestinal, or isolated intestinal transplants. The whole recipient group had anti-thymocyte globulin induction followed by tacrolimus and steroids for about three years. Study-level results: Present in recipient marrow, GvH clones included some that appeared first in ileum or blood. Graft-donor T cell macrochimerism coincided with high graft-versus-host to host-versus-graft clonal ratios in allografts.

Remarks on this clone: Its antigen is not known.

From the graft tissue, intraepithelial and lamina propria lymphocytes were released through processing. Sequencing used immunoSEQ multiplex PCR; TCRdb keeps in-frame clones, though not all of them. The sample has under 75,000 clones; around 90% are singletons. The source is a human patient who received an intestinal transplant, so some T cells may come from the graft donor. Sample: ileum tissue, taken more than 350 days after transplant.

The CDR3 loop reads CASSFSTGAVDTQYF. DNA of the CDR3: TGTGCCAGCAGCTTCTCGACGGGAGCAGTAGATACGCAGTATTTT. The chain couples TRBV11-2 to TRBJ2-3; maybe TRBD2 (6 bases). From germline, CDR1 is SGHAT and CDR2 FQNNGV. Trimming removed 3 bases from V and 5 bases from J, with 15 bases in between. The CDR3 has 15 residues.